The subject of this entry is one TCR beta chain. Antigen unknown. This CDR3 spans 16 amino acids. The germline V gene has CDR1 LNHDA and CDR2 SQIVND (reference sequence). J was trimmed by 8 bases and V by 3 bases; bases with no gene match: 10. The sample belongs to a study of OX40 agonist ivuxolimab in advanced cancers. The repertoire was sequenced with immunoSEQ multiplex PCR; TCRdb's copy has only in-frame clones and lacks some. The profile shows about 88,000 clones, around nine tenths of them singletons. Researchers took blood at baseline, on cycle 4 day 1, and on cycle 7 day 1. Study results and caveats: Not determined was the antigen specificity of the expanded peripheral T cells. Individuals who were partial responders at 0.1-3.0 mg/kg had clonal expansion that ranked among the lowest. At 0.1 to 3.0 mg/kg and by week 6, CD4+ and CD8+ T cells in the blood had expanded clonally.

This sequence was found in an adult with an advanced solid tumor such as melanoma, head and neck, liver or kidney cancer. The sample was CD4+ or CD8+ T cells sorted from blood, taken in a trial of the OX40 agonist ivuxolimab. J is TRBJ2-1 and V is TRBV19, with 10 bases that match TRBD2. This CDR3 is CASSIRASGSGDEQFF. The CDR3 DNA follows: TGTGCCAGTAGTATCCGTGCTAGCGGGAGCGGGGATGAGCAGTTCTTC.